Below are 30 T cell receptor beta chains sequenced from a single sample in a study of identical twins. TCRdb redid the calling of the 5' RACE reads with MiXCR, one entry per CDR3 protein. The table lists more than 400,000 distinct CDR3 sequences, about 16% of them singletons. The same data also went into a second study, on yellow fever vaccine responses in identical twins.

The sequenced sample was CD4+ T cells sorted from blood. The origin of the receptors is a woman under 30 in good health.

The chain uses TRBV3-1 and TRBJ2-1; TRBD2 matches at 9 bases. The CDR3 spans 15 residues. CDR1 LGHDT and CDR2 YNNKEL come from the germline V gene (reference sequence). The V gene end was trimmed by 0 bases and the J gene end by 9 bases; junction bases not matched to a gene: 6. The CDR3 loop is CASSQEVLAGVEQFF. The DNA for the CDR3 is TGTGCCAGCAGCCAAGAGGTGTTAGCGGGAGTTGAGCAGTTCTTC.

This clonotype was counted between two and nine times. The CDR3: CSATWGVATSAQFF. DNA of the CDR3: TGCAGTGCCACCTGGGGGGTTGCTACAAGTGCACAGTTCTTC. The rearrangement uses TRBV20-1 and TRBJ2-1, with a weak D call TRBD2 (6 bases). The CDR3 runs 14 residues. Germline values: CDR1 DFQATT, CDR2 SNEGSKA (reference sequence). Trimming shortened V by 6 bases and J by 13 bases, and 25 bases separated the two germline ends.

This chain connects TRBV18 to TRBJ1-6, with D unresolved. The CDR3 totals 12 residues. Germline V lookup: CDR1 KGHSH, CDR2 LQKENI. The V end lost 0 bases, the J end lost 15 bases, and 9 bases lay between the germline ends. The CDR3 region has the DNA TGTGCCAGCTCACCACCGGTCGGCGACCTCCACTTT. Encoded protein: CASSPPVGDLHF.

This clonotype was seen a handful of times. This rearrangement joins TRBV27 to TRBJ2-4; TRBD1 might be the D (5 bases). Trimming shortened V by 4 bases and J by 0 bases, and 10 bases separated the two germline ends. The CDR3 is 15 residues long. Germline CDR1 MNHEY, CDR2 SMNVEV (reference sequence). CDR3 in amino acids: CASSWGHPAKNIQYF. CDR3 nucleotide sequence: TGTGCCAGCAGTTGGGGCCACCCAGCCAAAAACATTCAGTACTTC.

This clonotype was picked up a small number of times. The CDR3 DNA reads as TGTGCCAGCAGCCCCTCCGGCGCGTCGTACAATGAGCAGTTCTTC. Its translation: CASSPSGASYNEQFF. The chain recombines TRBV7-2 with TRBJ2-1; D is undetermined. This CDR3 is 15 amino acids long. Germline CDR1 and CDR2: SGHTA and FQGNSA. Trimming stripped 5 bases from V and 4 bases from J, with 15 bases between.

The chain is built from TRBV5-5 and TRBJ2-7, with D maybe TRBD2 (5 bases). Per germline, CDR1 SGHKS and CDR2 YYEKEE (reference sequence). The CDR3 consists of 14 residues. Trimming pared 4 bases from V and 0 bases from J, leaving 11 bases between. This chain's CDR3 is CASSPLGISYEQYF. CDR3 in DNA: TGTGCCAGCAGCCCCCTCGGGATCTCCTACGAGCAGTACTTC.

This clonotype has just a few counts. The genes are TRBV5-1 and TRBJ2-1; maybe TRBD2 (5 bases). CDR1 SGHRS and CDR2 YFSETQ come from the germline V gene. The CDR3 contains 15 residues. V lost 4 bases, J lost 3 bases, and 14 bases lay in between. The CDR3 coding sequence is TGCGCCAGCAGCCTCCAGGTTCGGGGCTACAATGAGCAGTTCTTC. Residues: CASSLQVRGYNEQFF.

This rearrangement joins TRBV18 to TRBJ2-7, with D possibly being TRBD2 (6 bases). The V end lost 0 bases, the J end lost 6 bases, and 15 bases lay between the germline ends. The CDR3 sequence is 15 residues long. Per germline, CDR1 KGHSH and CDR2 LQKENI. In DNA, the CDR3 is TGTGCCAGCTCACCACCGCTTGTCGGCGGGGTCGAGCAGTACTTC. It encodes CASSPPLVGGVEQYF.

This clonotype was observed a handful of times. V and J are TRBV12-3 or TRBV12-4 and TRBJ1-1; 11 bases are a match to TRBD1. V lost 5 bases and J lost 11; bases outside the gene matches: 7. CDR3 size: 13 residues. Written as DNA, the CDR3 is TGTGCCAGCAGTCCTCCGGGACAGGGGGGGGCTTTCTTT. Amino acids: CASSPPGQGGAFF.

V usage is TRBV10-3 and J usage is TRBJ2-5; 8 nucleotides align to TRBD1. V lost 5 bases and J lost 5; bases outside the gene matches: 10. CDR1 and CDR2 (germline): ENHRY, SYGVKD. This CDR3 is 15 amino acids long. In nucleotides, the CDR3 is TGTGCCATCAGTCCTCGGACAGGGTCCACGGAGACCCAGTACTTC. Protein sequence: CAISPRTGSTETQYF.

The chain links TRBV12-3 or TRBV12-4 to TRBJ2-1; the D is unclear. Trimming took off 3 bases at V and 4 bases at J, with 13 bases between the two ends. CDR3 length: 15 amino acids. CDR3 protein: CASSLAPTLYNEQFF. The CDR3 nucleotides are TGTGCCAGCAGTTTGGCACCTACCCTTTACAATGAGCAGTTCTTC.

This clonotype was observed many times. The chain recombines TRBV5-1 with TRBJ2-6, with D perhaps matching TRBD1 (6 bases). The CDR3 contains 14 residues. Germline assignment: CDR1 SGHRS and CDR2 YFSETQ. Trimming pared 7 bases from V and 0 bases from J, leaving 8 bases between. Here the CDR3 reads CASRTVSGANVLTF. CDR3 bases: TGCGCCAGCCGGACAGTCTCTGGGGCCAACGTCCTGACTTTC.

The chain recombines TRBV5-8 with TRBJ1-2; no clear D gene. The V gene lost 9 bases and the J gene lost 9 bases, with 21 bases spanning the gap. Germline V gene sequence: CDR1 SGHTS, CDR2 YDEGEE. The CDR3 covers 13 residues. CDR3 sequence (DNA): TGTGCCATGAGCCCTGGGCTCCTCTGCTGCTACACCTTC. It encodes CAMSPGLLCCYTF.

The chain joins TRBV12-5 to TRBJ1-2; D is ambiguous. The CDR3 sequence is 20 residues long. The V gene lost 1 base and the J gene lost 5 bases, with 29 bases spanning the gap. Germline CDR1 reads LGHNT; CDR2 reads FRNRAP. The DNA of the CDR3 is TGTGCTAGTGGTTTGGAACAAAGACCGGGAGGGCCTATTCTGGGGTATGGCTACACCTTC. Translation: CASGLEQRPGGPILGYGYTF.

V gene TRBV4-1 combines with J gene TRBJ2-2; tentative D call: TRBD2 (6 bases). Trimming cost V 5 bases and J 1 base, with 14 bases left between them. CDR3 length: 16 amino acids. CDR1 and CDR2 from the germline V gene are MGHRA and YSYEKL. CDR3 coding DNA: TGCGCCAGCAGCGGAGGGGAACTCCTGAACACCGGGGAGCTGTTTTTT. Protein sequence: CASSGGELLNTGELFF.

This clonotype was picked up a small number of times. This chain links TRBV28 with TRBJ2-3; D is uncertain. V was clipped by 0 bases and J by 0 bases, with 10 bases between them. In germline, CDR1 is MDHEN, CDR2 SYDVKM. CDR3 length: 16 amino acids. CDR3 amino acids: CASSLWRTASTDTQYF. The CDR3 region has the DNA TGTGCCAGCAGTTTATGGAGGACGGCTAGCACAGATACGCAGTATTTT.

The table lists this clonotype with a few counts. A junction end diverges from the germline sequence, so it may reflect a read error. The gene calls are TRBV5-1 and TRBJ1-4, with D perhaps matching TRBD1 (6 bases). CDR3 length equals 16 residues. Germline V CDR1 and CDR2: SGHRS, YFSETQ. The DNA of the CDR3 is TGCGTCAGCAGCTTACTATCTACAGGGTACGGTGAAAAACTGTTTTTT. It yields the protein CVSSLLSTGYGEKLFF.

This sequence joins TRBV12-3 or TRBV12-4 and TRBJ2-7; 12 nucleotides align to TRBD2. V lost 5 bases to trimming and J lost 3 bases; unmatched junction nucleotides: 5. CDR3 length: 15 residues. The CDR3 DNA reads as TGTGCCAGCAGTGCGACTAGCGGGAGTGTCTACGAGCAGTACTTC. It yields the protein CASSATSGSVYEQYF.

This clonotype was counted between two and nine times. The J gene is TRBJ1-2, the V gene TRBV10-3, with D hard to call. The ends were cut back, 0 bases at V and 5 bases at J, with 10 bases in the middle. CDR1 and CDR2 (germline): ENHRY, SYGVKD. The CDR3 has 14 residues. CDR3 DNA sequence: TGTGCCATCAGTGAGTCTAGCAGTGGGTATGGCTACACCTTC. Amino acid sequence: CAISESSSGYGYTF.

The genes are TRBV18 and TRBJ2-7, with 7 bases lining up with TRBD1. The CDR3 has 13 residues. Trimming cost V 1 base and J 6 bases; bases outside gene matches: 3. Germline CDR1 reads KGHSH; CDR2 reads LQKENI. The DNA for the CDR3 is TGTGCCAGCTCACCACTCGACAGGGTCGAGCAGTACGTC. It encodes CASSPLDRVEQYV.

This rearrangement joins TRBV2 to TRBJ1-6; D is uncertain. The germline CDR1 and CDR2 sequences are SNHLY and FYNNEI. This CDR3 spans 15 amino acids. Trimming pared 0 bases from V and 10 bases from J, leaving 13 bases between. CDR3 sequence (DNA): TGTGCCAGCAGTGAAGCGCTGGGAGAAAGCTCACCCCTCCACTTT. Translation: CASSEALGESSPLHF.

This clonotype has at least ten counts. The J gene is TRBJ1-1, the V gene TRBV12-3 or TRBV12-4; D call uncertain. V dropped 3 bases and J dropped 5 bases, with 13 bases sitting between them. The CDR3 is made up of 14 amino acids. The DNA of the CDR3 is TGTGCCAGCAGTTTTGGAGGGAGGCGGACTGAAGCTTTCTTT. It specifies CASSFGGRRTEAFF.

Remarks on this clonotype: A read error may produce the germline difference seen at one junction end. The chain uses TRBV4-1 and TRBJ2-5; possibly TRBD1 for D (5 bases). This CDR3 has 14 amino acids. The V gene's germline CDR1 is MGHRA and CDR2 YSYEKL. DNA for the CDR3: TGCGACAGCAGCCTGGAGACAGAACAAGAGACCCAGTACTTC. Residues: CDSSLETEQETQYF.

This clonotype was seen a handful of times. This chain links TRBV7-9 with TRBJ1-5; D is ambiguous. This CDR3 comprises 14 residues. Germline-derived CDR1 and CDR2 are SEHNR and FQNEAQ (reference sequence). Trimming took 4 bases from V and 4 from J, leaving 11 bases between them. The CDR3 sequence: CASSSDTGNQPQHF. CDR3 in DNA: TGTGCCAGCAGCTCCGACACGGGGAATCAGCCCCAGCATTTT.

V gene TRBV3-1 combines with J gene TRBJ2-7; TRBD2 aligns across 9 bases. V gave up 4 bases and J gave up 6 bases; unmatched junction bases: 7. Germline V gene data show CDR1 as LGHDT and CDR2 as YNNKEL (reference sequence). The CDR3 extends over 14 amino acids. This chain's CDR3 is CASSPGLASREQYF. Here the CDR3 DNA reads TGTGCCAGCAGCCCGGGACTAGCTTCGCGCGAGCAGTACTTC.

The chain links TRBV14 to TRBJ2-2; 9 bases line up with TRBD2. J gave up 1 base and V 5 bases, and 20 bases lay outside the gene matches. Germline V lookup: CDR1 SGHDN, CDR2 FVKESK. This CDR3 spans 21 amino acids. The CDR3 spells CASSKRAQRSGGALNTGELFF. CDR3 in DNA: TGTGCCAGCAGCAAAAGGGCCCAACGTAGCGGGGGAGCTCTGAACACCGGGGAGCTGTTTTTT.

This clonotype was picked up a small number of times. The chain links TRBV24-1 to TRBJ2-1; 7 positions agree with TRBD1. Unmatched junction bases numbered 6, after V lost 1 base and J lost 7 bases. Germline loops: CDR1 KGHDR, CDR2 SFDVKD. The CDR3 has 15 amino acids. The CDR3 spells CATSDFVGQSNEQFF. The CDR3 nucleotides are TGTGCCACCAGTGATTTTGTGGGACAGTCAAATGAGCAGTTCTTC.

This clonotype was recorded a few times. This chain links TRBV7-6 with TRBJ2-2, with 7 bases lining up with TRBD2. The CDR3 contains 15 residues. The trim removed 3 bases at V and 3 bases at J, leaving 4 bases unmatched. The V gene's germline CDR1 is SGHVS and CDR2 FNYEAQ. In DNA, the CDR3 is TGTGCCAGCAGCTTTTTCCTAGCGGACACCGGGGAGCTGTTTTTT. It translates to CASSFFLADTGELFF. The entire variable domain, with the rest obtained from reference TRBV7-6 and TRBJ2-2, is as follows: GAGVSQSPRYKVTKRGQDVALRCDPISGHVSLYWYRQALGQGPEFLTYFNYEAQQDKSGLPNDRFSAERPEGSISTLTIQRTEQRDSAMYRCASSFFLADTGELFFGEGSRLTVL.

This sequence joins TRBV20-1 and TRBJ2-5; 7 bases agree with TRBD2. The CDR3 contains 12 residues. V shed 5 bases and J 5 bases; nucleotides not matched to a gene: 5. CDR1 is DFQATT, CDR2 SNEGSKA, per germline (reference sequence). The chain's CDR3 is CSAPRGDETQYF. Written as DNA, the CDR3 is TGCAGTGCTCCCCGGGGGGACGAGACCCAGTACTTC.

The chain uses TRBV20-1 and TRBJ2-7; 11 positions match TRBD2. The CDR3 is 14 residues long. Per the germline V gene, CDR1 is DFQATT and CDR2 is SNEGSKA (reference sequence). Trimming at V came to 4 bases and at J to 5 bases, leaving 7 bases not matched to a gene. CDR3 sequence reads: CSAKLAGVRHEQYF. In nucleotides, the CDR3 is TGCAGTGCTAAACTAGCGGGAGTACGCCACGAGCAGTACTTC.